Listed here are 5 T cell receptor beta chains from one sample, sequenced in a study of early T cells in non-severe SARS-CoV-2 infection. TCRdb called the 5' RACE reads again in MiXCR, with one record for every CDR3 protein. The table lists about 55,000 distinct CDR3 sequences, under 8.5% of them singletons. The source was whole blood, collected at baseline. The receptors here all came from an adult who was a healthcare worker with PCR-confirmed SARS-CoV-2 infection or an uninfected control (not recorded which).

There are many counts of this clonotype. The chain is built from TRBV5-1 and TRBJ2-5; D is ambiguous. V lost 0 bases to trimming and J lost 2 bases, with 5 bases between them. Germline V gene data show CDR1 as SGHRS and CDR2 as YFSETQ. The CDR3 is 13 amino acids. The CDR3 here is CASSLASQETQYF. CDR3 coding DNA: TGCGCCAGCAGCTTGGCTTCGCAAGAGACCCAGTACTTC.

The chain recombines TRBV27 with TRBJ1-1, with D unclear. Per the germline V gene, CDR1 is MNHEY and CDR2 is SMNVEV (reference sequence). V shed 1 base and J shed 4 bases, with 10 bases lying between them. The CDR3 loop spans 14 amino acids. The CDR3 region has the DNA TGTGCCAGCAGTTTATTAGGACGCAGCACTGAAGCTTTCTTT. It encodes CASSLLGRSTEAFF.

The sample holds many counts of this clonotype. J is TRBJ2-4 and V is TRBV12-5, with unresolved D. Germline loops: CDR1 LGHNT, CDR2 FRNRAP. V was trimmed by 2 bases and J by 0 bases, leaving 2 bases between them. The CDR3 is 13 amino acids. The CDR3 DNA sequence: TGTGCTAGTGGTTTGACAGCCAAAAACATTCAGTACTTC. Protein product: CASGLTAKNIQYF.

The chain combines TRBV6-6 with TRBJ1-6; a weak D match, TRBD1 (6 bases). The CDR3 length is 15 residues. V lost 6 bases to trimming and J lost 6 bases, with 15 bases between them. Germline values: CDR1 MNHNY, CDR2 SVGAGI (reference sequence). This CDR3 reads CASSLTGRSNSPLHF. The CDR3 DNA reads as TGTGCCAGCAGCCTTACAGGGAGGAGTAATTCACCCCTCCACTTT.

Ten or more counts support this clonotype. The chain combines TRBV12-3 or TRBV12-4 with TRBJ2-1; D perhaps matches TRBD1 (6 bases). The CDR3 length is 13 residues. Trimming took 5 bases from V and 7 from J, leaving 12 bases between them. CDR3 residues: CASSPSTGNEQFF. CDR3 DNA sequence: TGTGCCAGCAGTCCGTCTACAGGGAATGAGCAGTTCTTC.